Following are 24 T cell receptor beta chains from one sample sequenced in a study of blood T cell repertoires in COVID-19. Profiled with immunoSEQ multiplex PCR; TCRdb holds only in-frame clones, not every one. The sample includes 100,000 to 120,000 clones, around 76% seen only once; the top ten take 3.8%. The sample taken for sequencing was peripheral blood. Receptor source: an elderly woman with acute or convalescent COVID-19.

This clone was detected only once. The chain couples TRBV10-3 to TRBJ2-2, with unresolved D. The V end was cut by 0 bases, the J end by 1 base, with 6 bases between. The CDR3 runs 15 residues. The germline V gene has CDR1 ENHRY and CDR2 SYGVKD. In DNA, the CDR3 is TGTGCCATCAGTGAGTCGGCGGTGAACACCGGGGAGCTGTTTTTT. This sequence encodes CAISESAVNTGELFF.

V is TRBV7-2 and J is TRBJ2-7; TRBD1 matches 10 bases. With V trimmed by 5 bases and J by 2 bases, 6 bases remained unmatched. Germline values: CDR1 SGHTA, CDR2 FQGNSA. CDR3 length: 15 amino acids. The CDR3 DNA follows: TGTGCCAGCAGCGCCTCCGGGACAGGGGCCTACGAGCAGTACTTC. Translation: CASSASGTGAYEQYF.

The chain has TRBV5-1 and TRBJ2-3, with a possible D match to TRBD2 (6 bases). This CDR3 is 15 amino acids long. V was trimmed by 2 bases and J by 0 bases, leaving 10 bases between them. Per the germline V gene, CDR1 is SGHRS and CDR2 is YFSETQ. CDR3 sequence: CASSLTGESTDTQYF. CDR3 nucleotide sequence: TGCGCCAGCAGCTTAACGGGGGAGAGCACAGATACGCAGTATTTT.

V and J are TRBV2 and TRBJ2-2, with D maybe TRBD2 (5 bases). V lost 10 bases and J 3 bases, leaving 18 bases between the germline ends. The germline CDR1 and CDR2 sequences are SNHLY and FYNNEI. The CDR3 sequence is 15 residues long. The CDR3 reads CATDLTGRDTGELFF. CDR3 in DNA: TGTGCCACCGATTTGACGGGAAGGGACACCGGGGAGCTGTTTTTT.

CDR3 nucleotides: TGTGCCAGCAGCCCAGGGGGCACCCCTCAACTTTATGGCTACACCTTC. This translates into CASSPGGTPQLYGYTF. The chain recombines TRBV7-9 with TRBJ1-2; 8 positions match TRBD1. CDR1 is SEHNR, CDR2 FQNEAQ, per germline (reference sequence). Trimming at V came to 5 bases and at J to 5 bases, leaving 13 bases not matched to a gene. This CDR3 comprises 16 residues.

The gene calls are TRBV27 and TRBJ1-5, with a tentative D call TRBD1 (5 bases). Germline values: CDR1 MNHEY, CDR2 SMNVEV (reference sequence). The V and J ends lost 6 bases and 4 bases respectively, with 13 bases between them. The CDR3 sequence is 14 residues long. The CDR3: CASRKQVGNQPQHF. The CDR3 DNA reads TGTGCCAGCAGAAAACAGGTGGGGAATCAGCCCCAGCATTTT.

This clone was seen only a few times. The chain employs TRBV7-7 and TRBJ2-1, with TRBD1 matching over 7 bases. J gave up 8 bases and V 5 bases, and 6 bases lay outside the gene matches. The germline V gene encodes CDR1 SSHAT and CDR2 FNYEAQ (reference sequence). This CDR3 spans 13 amino acids. The CDR3 nucleotides read TGTGCCAGCAGCAGGGACAGTAACGATGAGCAGTTCTTC. Its protein product is CASSRDSNDEQFF.

A remark on this clone: Different DNA sequences within this sample yield the same CDR3. This chain links TRBV3-1 (or the pseudogene TRBV3-2) with TRBJ2-4; perhaps TRBD1 as D (6 bases). Per germline, CDR1 LGHDT and CDR2 YNNKEL (reference sequence). V dropped 2 bases and J dropped 0 bases, with 8 bases sitting between them. This CDR3 contains 15 residues. CDR3 in amino acids: CASSQTGLAKNIQYF. CDR3 nucleotide sequence: TGTGCCAGCAGCCAAACAGGGTTAGCCAAAAACATTCAGTACTTC.

This chain links TRBV11-2 with TRBJ2-5; TRBD1 aligns across 8 bases. Looked up from germline, CDR1 is SGHAT and CDR2 is FQNNGV. The CDR3 is 12 residues long. Trimming took 5 bases from V and 5 from J; bases not matched to a gene: 1. This CDR3 reads CASSRDRETQYF. The CDR3 nucleotides are TGTGCCAGCAGCCGGGACAGGGAGACCCAGTACTTC.

The J gene is TRBJ1-6, the V gene TRBV3-1 (or the pseudogene TRBV3-2); D ambiguous. CDR3 size: 14 residues. Per germline, CDR1 LGHDT and CDR2 YNNKEL (reference sequence). The V and J ends lost 0 bases and 7 bases respectively, with 7 bases between them. The CDR3 loop is CASSQEQTNSPLHF. CDR3 bases: TGTGCCAGCAGCCAAGAACAGACGAATTCACCCCTCCACTTT.

V gene TRBV7-2 combines with J gene TRBJ2-7; the match to TRBD1 covers 12 bases. Trimming cost V 1 base and J 5 bases; bases outside gene matches: 6. The CDR3 length is 16 residues. From germline, CDR1 is SGHTA and CDR2 FQGNSA. The CDR3 spells CASSLGRGTGGHEQYF. In DNA, the CDR3 is TGTGCCAGCAGCTTAGGGCGTGGGACAGGGGGCCACGAGCAGTACTTC. The full variable domain, rest sourced from reference TRBV7-2 and TRBJ2-7, is GAGVSQSPSNKVTEKGKDVELRCDPISGHTALYWYRQSLGQGLEFLIYFQGNSAPDKSGLPSDRFSAERTGGSVSTLTIQRTQQEDSAVYLCASSLGRGTGGHEQYFGPGTRLTVT.

The genes are TRBV14 and TRBJ1-5; 11 bases are a match to TRBD1. Germline lookup yields CDR1 SGHDN and CDR2 FVKESK. The length of the CDR3 is 17 residues. The ends lost 4 bases at V and 2 bases at J; junction bases unmatched: 7. The CDR3 nucleotides are TGTGCCAGCAGCCCCCGGGACAGGGGGGTGCGCAATCAGCCCCAGCATTTT. Its translation is CASSPRDRGVRNQPQHF.

The chain employs TRBV19 and TRBJ1-4; no definite D call. The germline V gene encodes CDR1 LNHDA and CDR2 SQIVND (reference sequence). This CDR3 is 13 amino acids long. V was pared by 4 bases and J by 8 bases, with 11 bases between. The CDR3 sequence: CASSSWGVEKLFF. The CDR3, as DNA: TGTGCCAGTAGTAGCTGGGGAGTGGAAAAACTGTTTTTT.

This rearrangement joins TRBV7-3 to TRBJ1-4, with TRBD1 matching 7 bases. CDR3 length: 15 residues. Unmatched junction bases numbered 7, after V lost 4 bases and J lost 5 bases. The germline gives CDR1 SGHTA, CDR2 FQGTGA. CDR3 sequence: CASSSHEQGNEKLFF. CDR3 nucleotides: TGTGCCAGCAGCTCCCATGAACAGGGGAATGAAAAACTGTTTTTT.

The J gene is TRBJ1-2, the V gene TRBV18; TRBD1 matches 10 bases. CDR1 and CDR2 from the germline V gene are KGHSH and LQKENI. The CDR3 is 15 amino acids. After removal of 5 bases from V and 0 bases from J, the junction contained 3 bases not matched to a gene. The CDR3 loop is CASSGTGAANYGYTF. The CDR3 nucleotides are TGTGCCAGCTCAGGGACAGGGGCCGCTAACTATGGCTACACCTTC.

This clone was picked up one time. The gene calls are TRBV6-5 and TRBJ1-1; D gene uncertain. The CDR3 extends over 12 amino acids. Germline-derived CDR1 and CDR2 are MNHEY and SVGAGI. V was shortened by 8 bases and J by 1 base, with 8 bases between the two germline ends. The CDR3 is CASGDANTEAFF. DNA of the CDR3: TGTGCCAGCGGAGACGCGAACACTGAAGCTTTCTTT.

The chain is built from TRBV11-2 and TRBJ2-3, with a weak D call TRBD2 (6 bases). V was trimmed by 1 base and J by 0 bases, leaving 14 bases between them. Germline V lookup: CDR1 SGHAT, CDR2 FQNNGV. This CDR3 region has 17 residues. This chain's CDR3 is CASSLVLSGASTDTQYF. The CDR3 coding sequence is TGTGCCAGCAGCTTAGTTCTTAGCGGAGCAAGCACAGATACGCAGTATTTT.

The chain uses TRBV7-9 and TRBJ1-3; possible D gene TRBD1, 5 bases. CDR3 length equals 15 residues. Trimming took 7 bases from V and 0 from J, leaving 13 bases between them. The germline gives CDR1 SEHNR, CDR2 FQNEAQ (reference sequence). As DNA, the CDR3 is TGTGCCAGCACCCCGGGGGGGATCTCTGGAAACACCATATATTTT. Protein product: CASTPGGISGNTIYF.

This clone was picked up a small number of times. The J gene is TRBJ1-5, the V gene TRBV19, with TRBD1 identical over 9 bases. The ends lost 3 bases at V and 8 bases at J; junction bases unmatched: 2. This CDR3 region has 13 residues. CDR1 is LNHDA and CDR2 is SQIVND in the germline V gene (reference sequence). DNA of the CDR3: TGTGCCAGTAGTATGGACAGGGGTGAGCCCCAGCATTTT. This gives the protein CASSMDRGEPQHF.

The count of this clone is one. The chain links TRBV6-5 to TRBJ2-3; perhaps TRBD2 as D (6 bases). Germline V gives CDR1 MNHEY, CDR2 SVGAGI. The CDR3 is 16 amino acids. V shed 0 bases and J shed 2 bases, with 12 bases lying between them. CDR3 region: CASSYSGGPLTDTQYF. CDR3 nucleotides: TGTGCCAGCAGTTACTCCGGGGGACCTCTCACAGATACGCAGTATTTT.

The V call is TRBV7-9, the J call TRBJ1-3, with D possibly being TRBD1 (5 bases). The V end lost 0 bases, the J end lost 4 bases, and 16 bases lay between the germline ends. In germline, CDR1 is SEHNR, CDR2 FQNEAQ (reference sequence). This CDR3 contains 17 residues. The chain's CDR3 is CASSLAWGDRTGNTIYF. CDR3 bases: TGTGCCAGCAGCTTAGCGTGGGGGGACCGTACCGGAAACACCATATATTTT.

The chain couples TRBV5-1 to TRBJ2-5, with D tentatively TRBD2 (5 bases). Germline V gene lookup returns CDR1 SGHRS and CDR2 YFSETQ. V was cut by 0 bases and J by 4 bases, with 13 bases left in between. This CDR3 spans 15 amino acids. The CDR3 here is CASSLGDSEGETQYF. The CDR3 DNA reads as TGCGCCAGCAGCTTGGGGGATTCCGAGGGAGAGACCCAGTACTTC.

The chain carries TRBV19 and TRBJ2-1; TRBD2 might be the D (6 bases). CDR1 and CDR2 from the germline V gene are LNHDA and SQIVND (reference sequence). The CDR3 extends over 15 amino acids. V was clipped by 5 bases and J by 6 bases, with 17 bases between them. The CDR3: CASSSGGVWGNEQFF. CDR3 sequence (DNA): TGTGCCAGTAGTTCCGGCGGGGTTTGGGGCAATGAGCAGTTCTTC.

The chain recombines TRBV5-4 with TRBJ2-4; the D gene is possibly TRBD2 (5 bases). CDR1 is SGHNT, CDR2 YYREEE, per germline (reference sequence). The CDR3 is 16 amino acids. With 0 bases removed from V and 0 bases from J, the gap between germline ends came to 10 bases. DNA of the CDR3: TGTGCCAGCAGCTTGGCTGGGAGCTCAGCCAAAAACATTCAGTACTTC. This translates into CASSLAGSSAKNIQYF. The variable domain in full, with the rest retrieved from reference TRBV5-4 and TRBJ2-4, is ETGVTQSPTHLIKTRGQQVTLRCSSQSGHNTVSWYQQALGQGPQFIFQYYREEENGRGNFPPRFSGLQFPNYSSELNVNALELDDSALYLCASSLAGSSAKNIQYFGAGTRLSVL.